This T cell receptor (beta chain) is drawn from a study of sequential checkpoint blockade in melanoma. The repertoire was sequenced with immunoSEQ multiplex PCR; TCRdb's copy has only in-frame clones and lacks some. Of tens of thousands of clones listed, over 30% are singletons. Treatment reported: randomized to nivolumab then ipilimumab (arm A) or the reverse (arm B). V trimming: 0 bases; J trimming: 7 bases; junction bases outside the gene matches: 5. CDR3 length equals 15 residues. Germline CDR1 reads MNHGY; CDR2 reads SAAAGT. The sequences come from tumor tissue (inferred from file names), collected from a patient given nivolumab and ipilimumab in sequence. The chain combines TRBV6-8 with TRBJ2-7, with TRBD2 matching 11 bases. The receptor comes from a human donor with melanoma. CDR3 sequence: CASSYSLAGGGEQYF. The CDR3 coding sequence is TGTGCCAGCAGTTACTCCCTAGCGGGAGGAGGAGAGCAGTACTTC.